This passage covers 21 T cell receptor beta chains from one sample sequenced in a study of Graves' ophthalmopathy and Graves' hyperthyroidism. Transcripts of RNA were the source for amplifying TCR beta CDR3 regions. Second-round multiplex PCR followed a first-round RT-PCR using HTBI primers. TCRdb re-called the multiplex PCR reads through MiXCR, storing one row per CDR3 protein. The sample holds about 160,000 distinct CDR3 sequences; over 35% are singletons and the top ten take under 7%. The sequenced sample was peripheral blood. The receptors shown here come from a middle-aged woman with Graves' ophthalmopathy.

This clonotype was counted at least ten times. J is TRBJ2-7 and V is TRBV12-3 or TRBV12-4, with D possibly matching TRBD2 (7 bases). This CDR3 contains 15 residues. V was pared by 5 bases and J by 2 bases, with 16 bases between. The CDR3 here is CASSNGGQTTYEQYF. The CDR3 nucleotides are TGTGCCAGCAGTAACGGGGGGCAGACCACCTACGAGCAGTACTTC.

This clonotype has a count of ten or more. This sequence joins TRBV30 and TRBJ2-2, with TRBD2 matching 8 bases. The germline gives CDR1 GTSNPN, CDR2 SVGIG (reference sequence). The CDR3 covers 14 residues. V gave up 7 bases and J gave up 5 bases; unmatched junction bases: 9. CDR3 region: CASKSGSGTGELFF. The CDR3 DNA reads TGTGCCTCGAAGAGCGGGAGTGGGACCGGGGAGCTGTTTTTT.

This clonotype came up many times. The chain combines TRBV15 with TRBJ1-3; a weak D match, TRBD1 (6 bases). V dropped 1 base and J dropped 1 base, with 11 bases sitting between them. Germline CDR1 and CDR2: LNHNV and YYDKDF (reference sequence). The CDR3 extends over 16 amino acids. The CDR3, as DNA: TGTGCCACCAGCAGAGTCGGCCAGGGGTCTGGAAACACCATATATTTT. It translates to CATSRVGQGSGNTIYF.

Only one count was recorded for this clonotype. CDR3 residues: CASSLDGPTAQETQYF. The CDR3 nucleotides read TGTGCCAGCAGCTTAGATGGGCCGACAGCCCAAGAGACCCAGTACTTC. V usage is TRBV7-2 and J usage is TRBJ2-5; tentatively, D is TRBD1 (5 bases). Trimming pared 1 base from V and 1 base from J, leaving 13 bases between. The CDR3 is made up of 16 amino acids. CDR1 and CDR2 from the germline V gene are SGHTA and FQGNSA.

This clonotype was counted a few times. CDR3 DNA: TGTGCCAGCAGACCGGGACTGAGTAATTCACCCCTCCACTTT. Its protein is CASRPGLSNSPLHF. This chain joins TRBV6-1 and TRBJ1-6; possible D gene TRBD1, 5 bases. Trimming took off 6 bases at V and 6 bases at J, with 12 bases between the two ends. The CDR3 extends over 14 amino acids. Germline CDR1 MNHNS, CDR2 SASEGT.

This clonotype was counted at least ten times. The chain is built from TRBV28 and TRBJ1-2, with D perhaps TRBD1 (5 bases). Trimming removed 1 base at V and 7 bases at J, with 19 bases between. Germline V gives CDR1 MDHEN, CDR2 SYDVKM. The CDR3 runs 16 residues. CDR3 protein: CASSLYLGGWTSGYTF. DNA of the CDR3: TGTGCCAGCAGTTTATATCTGGGCGGCTGGACATCTGGCTACACCTTC.

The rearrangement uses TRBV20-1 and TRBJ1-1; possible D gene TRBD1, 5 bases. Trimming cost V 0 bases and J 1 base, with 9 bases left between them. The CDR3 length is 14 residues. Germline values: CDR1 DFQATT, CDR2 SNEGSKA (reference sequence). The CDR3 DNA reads TGCAGTGCTAGAGAATCTCAGGGGAACACTGAAGCTTTCTTT. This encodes CSARESQGNTEAFF.

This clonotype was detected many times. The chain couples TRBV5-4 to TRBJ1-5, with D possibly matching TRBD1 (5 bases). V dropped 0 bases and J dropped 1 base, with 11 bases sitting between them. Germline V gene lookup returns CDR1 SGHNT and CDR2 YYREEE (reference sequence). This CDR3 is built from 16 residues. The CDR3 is CASSLGGAESNQPQHF. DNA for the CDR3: TGTGCCAGCAGCTTGGGCGGGGCGGAAAGCAATCAGCCCCAGCATTTT.

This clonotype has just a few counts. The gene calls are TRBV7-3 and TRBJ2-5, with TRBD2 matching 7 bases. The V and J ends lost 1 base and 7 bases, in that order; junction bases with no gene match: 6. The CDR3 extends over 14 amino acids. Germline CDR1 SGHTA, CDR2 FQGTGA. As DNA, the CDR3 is TGTGCCAGCAGCTTAATGGGGGGGGTTGGGACCCAGTACTTC. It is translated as CASSLMGGVGTQYF.

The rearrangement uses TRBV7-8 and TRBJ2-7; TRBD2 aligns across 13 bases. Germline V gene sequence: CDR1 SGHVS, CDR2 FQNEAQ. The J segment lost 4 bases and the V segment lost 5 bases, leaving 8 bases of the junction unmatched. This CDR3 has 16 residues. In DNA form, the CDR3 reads TGTGCCAGCAGCCCGGGGACTAGCGGGATCGTTTACGAGCAGTACTTC. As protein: CASSPGTSGIVYEQYF.

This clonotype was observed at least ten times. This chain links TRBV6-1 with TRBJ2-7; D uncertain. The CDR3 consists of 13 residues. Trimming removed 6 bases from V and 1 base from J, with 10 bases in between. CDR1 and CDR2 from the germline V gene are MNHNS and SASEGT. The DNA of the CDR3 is TGTGCCAGCAGATCCCCAGGATCCTACGAGCAGTACTTC. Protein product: CASRSPGSYEQYF.

The CDR3 DNA sequence: TGTGCCAGCAGCTTAGGGGAATCCTCCTACGAGCAGTACTTC. Its translation: CASSLGESSYEQYF. The chain joins TRBV7-9 to TRBJ2-7; D remains ambiguous. CDR1 is SEHNR, CDR2 FQNEAQ, per germline (reference sequence). CDR3 length equals 14 residues. Trimming pared 1 base from V and 0 bases from J, leaving 7 bases between.

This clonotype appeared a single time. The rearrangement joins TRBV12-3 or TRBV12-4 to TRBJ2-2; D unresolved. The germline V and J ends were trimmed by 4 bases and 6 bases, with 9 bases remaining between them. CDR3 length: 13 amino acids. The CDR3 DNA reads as TGTGCCAGCAGTTCTTGGGGTGCCGGGGAGCTGTTTTTT. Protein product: CASSSWGAGELFF.

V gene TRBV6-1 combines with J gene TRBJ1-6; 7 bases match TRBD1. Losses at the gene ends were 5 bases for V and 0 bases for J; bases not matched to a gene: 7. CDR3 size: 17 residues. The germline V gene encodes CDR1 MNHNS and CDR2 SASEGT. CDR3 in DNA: TGTGCCAGCAGTCCGACAGGGAGGAGCTCCTATAATTCACCCCTCCACTTT. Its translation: CASSPTGRSSYNSPLHF.

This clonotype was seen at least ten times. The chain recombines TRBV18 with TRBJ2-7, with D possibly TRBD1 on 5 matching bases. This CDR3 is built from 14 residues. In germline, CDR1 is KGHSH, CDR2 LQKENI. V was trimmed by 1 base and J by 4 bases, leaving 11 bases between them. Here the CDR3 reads CASSPQGKGYEQYF. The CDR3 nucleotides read TGTGCCAGCTCACCACAGGGTAAGGGGTACGAGCAGTACTTC.

The CDR3 sequence is CSARDGSGIVVAGELFF. The CDR3 DNA reads as TGCAGTGCTAGAGATGGTAGCGGGATCGTGGTAGCCGGGGAGCTGTTTTTT. The chain links TRBV20-1 to TRBJ2-2; TRBD2 matches 8 bases. CDR1 and CDR2 (germline): DFQATT, SNEGSKA (reference sequence). The trim removed 0 bases at V and 6 bases at J, leaving 12 bases unmatched. The CDR3 has 17 residues.

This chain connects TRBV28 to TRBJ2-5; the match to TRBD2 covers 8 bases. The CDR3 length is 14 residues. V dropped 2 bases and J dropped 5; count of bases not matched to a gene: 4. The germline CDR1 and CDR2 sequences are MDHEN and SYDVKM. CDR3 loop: CASSLSGGYETQYF. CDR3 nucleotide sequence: TGTGCCAGCAGTTTAAGCGGGGGATACGAGACCCAGTACTTC.

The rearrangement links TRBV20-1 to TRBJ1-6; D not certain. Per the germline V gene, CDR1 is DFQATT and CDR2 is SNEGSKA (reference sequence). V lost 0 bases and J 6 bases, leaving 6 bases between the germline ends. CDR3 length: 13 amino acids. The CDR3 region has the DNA TGCAGTGCTAGAGATGACCTTAATTCACCCCTCCACTTT. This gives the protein CSARDDLNSPLHF.

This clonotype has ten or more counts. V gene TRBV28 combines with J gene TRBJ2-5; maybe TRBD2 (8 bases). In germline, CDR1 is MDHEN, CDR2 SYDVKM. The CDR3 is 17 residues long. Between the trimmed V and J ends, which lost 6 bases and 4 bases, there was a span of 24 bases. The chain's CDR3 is CASRGRGREGAGETQYF. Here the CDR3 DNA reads TGTGCCAGCAGGGGAAGGGGTCGGGAGGGGGCGGGAGAGACCCAGTACTTC.

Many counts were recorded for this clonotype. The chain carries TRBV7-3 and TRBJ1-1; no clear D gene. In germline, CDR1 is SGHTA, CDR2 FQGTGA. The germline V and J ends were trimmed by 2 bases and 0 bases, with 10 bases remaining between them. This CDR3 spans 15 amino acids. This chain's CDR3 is CASSLFAELNTEAFF. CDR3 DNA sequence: TGTGCCAGCAGCTTATTCGCAGAACTGAACACTGAAGCTTTCTTT.

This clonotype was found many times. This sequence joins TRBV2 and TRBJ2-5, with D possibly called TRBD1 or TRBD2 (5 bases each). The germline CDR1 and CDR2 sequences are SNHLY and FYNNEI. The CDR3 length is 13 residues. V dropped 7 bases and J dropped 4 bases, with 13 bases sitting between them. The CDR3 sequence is CASTRDPGETQYF. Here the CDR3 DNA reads TGTGCCAGCACCCGGGACCCCGGAGAGACCCAGTACTTC.